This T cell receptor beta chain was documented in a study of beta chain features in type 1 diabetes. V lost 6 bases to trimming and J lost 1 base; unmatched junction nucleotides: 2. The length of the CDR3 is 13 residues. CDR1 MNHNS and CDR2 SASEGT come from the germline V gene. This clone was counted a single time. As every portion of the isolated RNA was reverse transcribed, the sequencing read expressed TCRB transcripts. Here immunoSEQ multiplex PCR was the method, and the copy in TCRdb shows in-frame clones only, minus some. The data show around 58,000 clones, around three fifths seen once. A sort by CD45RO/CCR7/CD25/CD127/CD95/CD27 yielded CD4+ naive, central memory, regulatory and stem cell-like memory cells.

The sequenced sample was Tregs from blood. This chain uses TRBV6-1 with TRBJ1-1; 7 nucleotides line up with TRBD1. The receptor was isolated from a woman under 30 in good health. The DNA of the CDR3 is TGTGCCAGCAGGGGACAGACGAACACTGAAGCTTTCTTT. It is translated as CASRGQTNTEAFF.